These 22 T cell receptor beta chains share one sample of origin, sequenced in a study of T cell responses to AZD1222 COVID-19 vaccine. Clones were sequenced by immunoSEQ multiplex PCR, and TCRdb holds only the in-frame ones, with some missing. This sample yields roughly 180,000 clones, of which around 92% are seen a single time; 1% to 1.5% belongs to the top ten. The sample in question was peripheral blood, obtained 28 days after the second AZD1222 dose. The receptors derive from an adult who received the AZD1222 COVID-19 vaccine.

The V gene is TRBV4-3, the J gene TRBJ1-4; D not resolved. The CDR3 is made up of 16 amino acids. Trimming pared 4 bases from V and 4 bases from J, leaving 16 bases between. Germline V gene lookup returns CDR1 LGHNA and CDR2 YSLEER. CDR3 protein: CASSPQGNGNNEKLFF. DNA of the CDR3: TGCGCCAGCAGCCCCCAAGGGAACGGAAATAATGAAAAACTGTTTTTT.

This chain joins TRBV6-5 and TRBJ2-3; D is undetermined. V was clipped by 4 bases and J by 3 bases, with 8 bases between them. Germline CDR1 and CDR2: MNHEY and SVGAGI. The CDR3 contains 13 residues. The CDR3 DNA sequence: TGTGCCAGCAGTTTGGACGGGACAGATACGCAGTATTTT. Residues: CASSLDGTDTQYF.

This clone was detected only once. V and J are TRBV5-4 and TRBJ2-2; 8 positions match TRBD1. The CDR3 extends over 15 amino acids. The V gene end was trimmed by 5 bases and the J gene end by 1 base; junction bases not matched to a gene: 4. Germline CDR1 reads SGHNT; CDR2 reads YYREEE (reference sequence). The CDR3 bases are TGTGCCAGCAGTTTTACAGGGGGGAACACCGGGGAGCTGTTTTTT. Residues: CASSFTGGNTGELFF. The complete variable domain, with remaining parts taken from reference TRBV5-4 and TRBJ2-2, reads ETGVTQSPTHLIKTRGQQVTLRCSSQSGHNTVSWYQQALGQGPQFIFQYYREEENGRGNFPPRFSGLQFPNYSSELNVNALELDDSALYLCASSFTGGNTGELFFGEGSRLTVL.

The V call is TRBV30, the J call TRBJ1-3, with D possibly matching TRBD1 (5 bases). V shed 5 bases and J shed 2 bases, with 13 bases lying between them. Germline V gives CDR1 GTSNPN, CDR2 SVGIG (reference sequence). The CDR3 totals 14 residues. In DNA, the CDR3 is TGTGCCTGGTCGACAGCCCGCCCTGGAAACACCATATATTTT. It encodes CAWSTARPGNTIYF.

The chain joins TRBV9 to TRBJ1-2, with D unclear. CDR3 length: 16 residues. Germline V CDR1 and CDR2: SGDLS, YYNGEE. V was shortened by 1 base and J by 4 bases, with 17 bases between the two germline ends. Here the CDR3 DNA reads TGTGCCAGCAGCGTAACTGGCGGAGGGATGGTCTATGGCTACACCTTC. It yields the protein CASSVTGGGMVYGYTF.

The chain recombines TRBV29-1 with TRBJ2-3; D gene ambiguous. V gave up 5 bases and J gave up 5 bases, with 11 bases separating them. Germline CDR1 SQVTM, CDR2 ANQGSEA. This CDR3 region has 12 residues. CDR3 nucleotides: TGCAGCGTTCTGTTACCGGGAGATACGCAGTATTTT. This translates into CSVLLPGDTQYF.

The CDR3 bases are TGTGCCAGCAGCTTGGAGGGCCTGGGGGGCTACACCTTC. Amino acids: CASSLEGLGGYTF. The chain employs TRBV5-4 and TRBJ1-2; D is unresolved. The CDR3 extends over 13 amino acids. The V and J ends lost 0 bases and 8 bases respectively, with 11 bases between them. CDR1 is SGHNT, CDR2 YYREEE, per germline (reference sequence). Full variable domain (rest looked up from reference TRBV5-4 and TRBJ1-2): ETGVTQSPTHLIKTRGQQVTLRCSSQSGHNTVSWYQQALGQGPQFIFQYYREEENGRGNFPPRFSGLQFPNYSSELNVNALELDDSALYLCASSLEGLGGYTFGSGTRLTVV.

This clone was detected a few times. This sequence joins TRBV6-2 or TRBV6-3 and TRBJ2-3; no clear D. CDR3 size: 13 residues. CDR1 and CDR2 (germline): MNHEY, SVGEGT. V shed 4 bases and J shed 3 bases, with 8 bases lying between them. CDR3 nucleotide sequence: TGTGCCAGCAGTTTGGTCGAGACAGATACGCAGTATTTT. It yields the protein CASSLVETDTQYF.

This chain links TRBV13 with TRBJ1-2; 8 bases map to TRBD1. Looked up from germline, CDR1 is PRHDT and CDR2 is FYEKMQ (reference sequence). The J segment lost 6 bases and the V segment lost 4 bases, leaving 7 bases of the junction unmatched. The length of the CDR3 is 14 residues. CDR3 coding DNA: TGTGCCAGCAGCTCCCCGACAGGGGCTGATGGCTACACCTTC. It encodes CASSSPTGADGYTF.

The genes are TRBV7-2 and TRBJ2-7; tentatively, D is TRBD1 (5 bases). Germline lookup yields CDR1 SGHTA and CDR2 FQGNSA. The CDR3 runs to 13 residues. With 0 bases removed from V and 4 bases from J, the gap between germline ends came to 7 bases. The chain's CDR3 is CASSLAREYEQYF. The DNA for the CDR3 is TGTGCCAGCAGCTTAGCCAGGGAATACGAGCAGTACTTC.

This CDR3 is CASSLRTPYNEQFF. DNA for the CDR3: TGTGCCAGCAGCTTAAGGACGCCGTACAATGAGCAGTTCTTC. This chain joins TRBV7-2 and TRBJ2-1, with D uncertain. The germline V and J ends were trimmed by 2 bases and 4 bases, with 9 bases remaining between them. The CDR3 loop spans 14 amino acids. The germline V gene encodes CDR1 SGHTA and CDR2 FQGNSA.

The CDR3 region has the DNA TGTGCCAGCAGCGACGCTGGACGGAACACTGAAGCTTTCTTT. Residues: CASSDAGRNTEAFF. The chain links TRBV6-2 or TRBV6-3 to TRBJ1-1; no reliable D call. Trimming stripped 6 bases from V and 1 base from J, with 12 bases between. Germline-derived CDR1 and CDR2 are MNHEY and SVGEGT. There are 14 residues in the CDR3.

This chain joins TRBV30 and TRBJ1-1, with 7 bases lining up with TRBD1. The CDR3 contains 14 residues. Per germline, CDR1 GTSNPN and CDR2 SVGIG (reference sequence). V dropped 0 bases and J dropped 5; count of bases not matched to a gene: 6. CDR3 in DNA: TGTGCCTGGAGTGTCGGTTCAGGGGGGACTGAAGCTTTCTTT. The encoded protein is CAWSVGSGGTEAFF.

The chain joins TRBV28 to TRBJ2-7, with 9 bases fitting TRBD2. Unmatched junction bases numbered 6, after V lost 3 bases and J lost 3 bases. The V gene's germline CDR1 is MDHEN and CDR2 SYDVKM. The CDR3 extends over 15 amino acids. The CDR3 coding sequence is TGTGCCAGCAGTTTGCGCCTAGCGGGGCTCTACGAGCAGTACTTC. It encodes CASSLRLAGLYEQYF.

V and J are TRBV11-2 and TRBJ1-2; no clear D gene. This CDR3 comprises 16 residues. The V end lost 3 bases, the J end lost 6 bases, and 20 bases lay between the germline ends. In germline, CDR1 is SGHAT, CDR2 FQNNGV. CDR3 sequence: CASSFQSPSVGNGYTF. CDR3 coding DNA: TGTGCCAGCAGCTTTCAAAGCCCGTCCGTGGGGAATGGCTACACCTTC.

CDR3 residues: CASSVVPEASGNTIYF. CDR3 sequence (DNA): TGTGCCAGCAGCGTAGTGCCGGAAGCCTCTGGAAACACCATATATTTT. This chain connects TRBV9 to TRBJ1-3; D uncertain. Trimming took off 0 bases at V and 0 bases at J, with 10 bases between the two ends. This CDR3 has 16 amino acids. Germline assignment: CDR1 SGDLS and CDR2 YYNGEE.

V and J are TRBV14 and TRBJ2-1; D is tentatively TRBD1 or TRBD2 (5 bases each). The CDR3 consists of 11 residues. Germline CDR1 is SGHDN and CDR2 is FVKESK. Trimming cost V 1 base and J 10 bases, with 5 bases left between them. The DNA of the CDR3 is TGTGCCAGCAGCCAAGGGGGGGAGCAGTTCTTC. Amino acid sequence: CASSQGGEQFF.

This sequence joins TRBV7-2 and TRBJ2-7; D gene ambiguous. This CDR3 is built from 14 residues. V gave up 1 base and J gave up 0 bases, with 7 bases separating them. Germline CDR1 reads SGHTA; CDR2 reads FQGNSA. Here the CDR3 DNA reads TGTGCCAGCAGCTTAGGGCCCCCCTCCTACGAGCAGTACTTC. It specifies CASSLGPPSYEQYF.

CDR3 in DNA: TGTGCCAGCAGCTTTCTAGGCAGGGTCTCTGGAAACACCATATATTTT. Protein product: CASSFLGRVSGNTIYF. The rearrangement uses TRBV5-6 and TRBJ1-3; D may be TRBD1 (5 bases). The V end lost 2 bases, the J end lost 0 bases, and 12 bases lay between the germline ends. CDR1 and CDR2 (germline): SGHDT, YYEEEE. The length of the CDR3 is 16 residues.

This CDR3 is CASSIEVGPRYEQYF. CDR3 DNA sequence: TGTGCCAGCAGCATAGAAGTTGGGCCCCGGTACGAGCAGTACTTC. V gene TRBV7-3 combines with J gene TRBJ2-7; no firm D call. Trimming took 5 bases from V and 4 from J, leaving 18 bases between them. Germline values: CDR1 SGHTA, CDR2 FQGTGA. The CDR3 extends over 15 amino acids.

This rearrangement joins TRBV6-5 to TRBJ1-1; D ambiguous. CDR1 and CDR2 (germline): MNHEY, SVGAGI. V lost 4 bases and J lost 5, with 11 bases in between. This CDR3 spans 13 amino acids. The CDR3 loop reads CASSSTRETEAFF. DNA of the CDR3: TGTGCCAGCAGTTCTACACGGGAGACTGAAGCTTTCTTT.

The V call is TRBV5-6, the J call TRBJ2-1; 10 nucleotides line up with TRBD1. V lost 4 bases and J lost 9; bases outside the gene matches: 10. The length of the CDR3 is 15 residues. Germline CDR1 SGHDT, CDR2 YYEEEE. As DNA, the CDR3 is TGTGCCAGCAGCCCCGGGACAGGGGTTTCTAGTGAGCAGTTCTTC. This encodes CASSPGTGVSSEQFF. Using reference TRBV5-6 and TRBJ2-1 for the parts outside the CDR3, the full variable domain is DAGVTQSPTHLIKTRGQQVTLRCSPKSGHDTVSWYQQALGQGPQFIFQYYEEEERQRGNFPDRFSGHQFPNYSSELNVNALLLGDSALYLCASSPGTGVSSEQFFGPGTRLTVL.